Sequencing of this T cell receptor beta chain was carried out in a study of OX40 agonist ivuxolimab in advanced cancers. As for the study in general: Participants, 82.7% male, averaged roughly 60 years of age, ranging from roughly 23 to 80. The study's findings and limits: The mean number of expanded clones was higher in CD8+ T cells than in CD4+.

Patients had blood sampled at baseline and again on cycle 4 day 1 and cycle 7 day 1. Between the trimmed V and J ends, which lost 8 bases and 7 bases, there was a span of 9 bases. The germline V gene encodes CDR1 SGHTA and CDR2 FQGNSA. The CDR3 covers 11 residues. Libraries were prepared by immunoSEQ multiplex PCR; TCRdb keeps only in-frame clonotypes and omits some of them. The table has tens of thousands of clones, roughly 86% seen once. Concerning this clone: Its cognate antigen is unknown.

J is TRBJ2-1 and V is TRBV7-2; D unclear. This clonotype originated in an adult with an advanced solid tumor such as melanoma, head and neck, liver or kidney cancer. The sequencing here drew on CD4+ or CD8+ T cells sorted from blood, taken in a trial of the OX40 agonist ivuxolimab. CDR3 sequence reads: CASRTRNEQFF. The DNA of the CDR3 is TGTGCCAGCCGGACGAGGAATGAGCAGTTCTTC.